The next 11 T cell receptor beta chains were all read from a single sample in a study of shared clonotypes between healthy human individuals. Generated by immunoSEQ multiplex PCR, the TCRdb table keeps only in-frame clones and is missing some. The sample includes about 980,000 clones, 76% of them seen just once. Source material: memory CD4+ T cells sorted from blood. Documented subset: CD45RA-negative fraction. The source of these receptors is a man in his late teens or twenties in good health.

This clone has just a few counts. This chain links TRBV4-3 with TRBJ1-3; perhaps TRBD1 as D (6 bases). V dropped 0 bases and J dropped 4 bases, with 13 bases sitting between them. CDR3 length: 16 amino acids. CDR1 is LGHNA, CDR2 YSLEER, per germline. CDR3 residues: CASSQEGGRGGNTIYF. For the CDR3, the DNA is TGCGCCAGCAGCCAAGAGGGGGGGCGTGGAGGAAACACCATATATTTT.

This chain connects TRBV5-4 to TRBJ2-1, with TRBD2 matching 13 bases. J lost 8 bases, V lost 3 bases, and 17 bases had no gene match. The CDR3 loop spans 19 amino acids. Germline CDR1 SGHNT, CDR2 YYREEE (reference sequence). The CDR3 sequence: CASSWRLGTSGAEGYEQFF. Written as DNA, the CDR3 is TGTGCCAGCAGCTGGAGATTAGGGACTAGCGGGGCGGAGGGGTATGAGCAGTTCTTC. The whole variable domain, remainder taken from reference TRBV5-4 and TRBJ2-1, is ETGVTQSPTHLIKTRGQQVTLRCSSQSGHNTVSWYQQALGQGPQFIFQYYREEENGRGNFPPRFSGLQFPNYSSELNVNALELDDSALYLCASSWRLGTSGAEGYEQFFGPGTRLTVL.

This chain connects TRBV19 to TRBJ2-2; a weak D match, TRBD2 (6 bases). CDR1 LNHDA and CDR2 SQIVND come from the germline V gene (reference sequence). The V end lost 3 bases, the J end lost 5 bases, and 10 bases lay between the germline ends. This CDR3 has 14 amino acids. The CDR3 region has the DNA TGTGCCAGTAGTATCCGGGAGATGACCGGGGAGCTGTTTTTT. It yields the protein CASSIREMTGELFF.

V usage is TRBV5-1 and J usage is TRBJ1-1, with TRBD1 matching over 11 bases. Trimming at V came to 4 bases and at J to 3 bases, leaving 11 bases not matched to a gene. This CDR3 spans 17 amino acids. The germline V gene has CDR1 SGHRS and CDR2 YFSETQ. CDR3 DNA sequence: TGCGCCAGCAGCCCGACCGGGACAGGGGGGACCTACACTGAAGCTTTCTTT. This sequence encodes CASSPTGTGGTYTEAFF.

About this clone itself: Other nucleotide sequences from this sample produce the same CDR3. The rearrangement joins TRBV7-2 to TRBJ2-1; perhaps TRBD2 as D (7 bases). Looked up from germline, CDR1 is SGHTA and CDR2 is FQGNSA. Trimming removed 3 bases from V and 7 bases from J, with 13 bases in between. The CDR3 is 14 residues long. DNA of the CDR3: TGTGCCAGCAGCTTCGGGGGGCGAAGGAATGAGCAGTTCTTC. It codes for CASSFGGRRNEQFF.

The chain combines TRBV21-1 with TRBJ2-7; TRBD1, the D gene given by the table, was not confirmed from the DNA. TRBV21-1 is a known pseudogene. The length of the CDR3 is 13 residues. Here the CDR3 DNA reads TGTGCCATCATACCCGGGACAGGGGGAGAGCAGTACTTC. Translation: CAIIPGTGGEQYF.

This chain links TRBV5-1 with TRBJ2-1; the D is unclear. Germline V gene lookup returns CDR1 SGHRS and CDR2 YFSETQ. V lost 4 bases and J lost 0, with 11 bases in between. This CDR3 spans 15 amino acids. Written as DNA, the CDR3 is TGCGCCAGCAGCCCGCGCCCGAGCTCCTACAATGAGCAGTTCTTC. This sequence encodes CASSPRPSSYNEQFF.

The chain employs TRBV7-2 and TRBJ2-5; 8 bases fit TRBD2. The CDR3 is made up of 16 amino acids. V dropped 0 bases and J dropped 4; count of bases not matched to a gene: 7. Germline assignment: CDR1 SGHTA and CDR2 FQGNSA. The CDR3 region has the DNA TGTGCCAGCAGCTTAGCTAGCGGGACCGCGGGAGAGACCCAGTACTTC. It translates to CASSLASGTAGETQYF.

This clone was observed once. This chain uses TRBV5-1 with TRBJ1-4, with no clear D. The germline CDR1 and CDR2 sequences are SGHRS and YFSETQ. V gave up 0 bases and J gave up 0 bases, with 6 bases separating them. This CDR3 region has 15 residues. The CDR3 DNA follows: TGCGCCAGCAGCTTGGGAGTTGCAACTAATGAAAAACTGTTTTTT. This encodes CASSLGVATNEKLFF.

The chain joins TRBV15 to TRBJ2-3, with TRBD1 identical over 8 bases. The CDR3 sequence is 15 residues long. Germline CDR1 LNHNV, CDR2 YYDKDF (reference sequence). The junction had 5 bases not matched to a gene; V was cut back by 5 bases and J by 1 base. The CDR3 nucleotides read TGTGCCACCAGCGGACAGGGACAGGGCACAGATACGCAGTATTTT. It translates to CATSGQGQGTDTQYF.

At least ten counts were recorded for this clone. V usage is TRBV27 and J usage is TRBJ2-3, with 8 bases identical to TRBD1. CDR3 size: 14 residues. Germline V gene sequence: CDR1 MNHEY, CDR2 SMNVEV (reference sequence). The V gene end was trimmed by 5 bases and the J gene end by 4 bases; junction bases not matched to a gene: 5. The CDR3 DNA reads TGTGCCAGCAGTCCTTGGACAGGGCCAGATACGCAGTATTTT. This gives the protein CASSPWTGPDTQYF.